Shown below are 20 T cell receptor beta chains from a single sample sequenced in a study of Ad26.COV2.S vaccination and SARS-CoV-2 variants. Regarding treatment: around 19 received Ad26.COV2.S at low or high dose, single or two shots; about 5 received placebo; per-sample allocation not given. Sampling was performed 63 days after the first vaccine or placebo injection. Generated by immunoSEQ multiplex PCR, the TCRdb table keeps only in-frame clones and is missing some. The sample has hundreds of thousands of clones; roughly 91% are singletons. Sequenced here: peripheral blood, sampled in a trial of Ad26.COV2.S vaccine versus placebo. These receptors originate from a person aged 18-65 years who received the Ad26.COV2.S COVID-19 vaccine or a placebo.

The chain employs TRBV27 and TRBJ1-2, with D uncertain. The germline V and J ends were trimmed by 3 bases and 8 bases, with 13 bases remaining between them. The CDR3 covers 13 residues. The germline gives CDR1 MNHEY, CDR2 SMNVEV (reference sequence). Here the CDR3 reads CASSFRGAGGYTF. DNA for the CDR3: TGTGCCAGCAGTTTCCGGGGAGCCGGGGGCTACACCTTC.

The chain combines TRBV3-1 (or the pseudogene TRBV3-2) with TRBJ2-1, with D hard to call. Per germline, CDR1 LGHDT and CDR2 YNNKEL (reference sequence). This CDR3 spans 12 amino acids. Between the trimmed V and J ends, which lost 1 base and 7 bases, there was a span of 5 bases. CDR3 loop: CASSQASNEQFF. CDR3 bases: TGTGCCAGCAGCCAAGCTTCGAATGAGCAGTTCTTC.

The chain has TRBV19 and TRBJ1-5; perhaps TRBD1 as D (6 bases). In germline, CDR1 is LNHDA, CDR2 SQIVND (reference sequence). This CDR3 contains 16 residues. Trimming removed 5 bases at V and 4 bases at J, with 18 bases between. The CDR3 DNA sequence: TGTGCCAGTAGTTCTTACTCCGGGACATATAATCAGCCCCAGCATTTT. This sequence encodes CASSSYSGTYNQPQHF.

The J gene is TRBJ1-2, the V gene TRBV7-9; the match to TRBD1 covers 10 bases. The CDR3 has 16 residues. Germline V gene data show CDR1 as SEHNR and CDR2 as FQNEAQ (reference sequence). V shed 1 base, J shed 4 bases, and the junction held 6 bases outside the gene matches. CDR3 in amino acids: CASSLDRDRGPYGYTF. DNA of the CDR3: TGTGCCAGCAGCTTAGACCGCGACAGGGGGCCCTATGGCTACACCTTC.

This chain connects TRBV4-3 to TRBJ2-6; D not certain. V was cut by 1 base and J by 0 bases, with 7 bases left in between. Germline-derived CDR1 and CDR2 are LGHNA and YSLEER. CDR3 size: 16 residues. The CDR3 spells CASSQGRFSGANVLTF. DNA of the CDR3: TGCGCCAGCAGCCAAGGAAGGTTCTCTGGGGCCAACGTCCTGACTTTC.

The chain links TRBV11-2 to TRBJ2-7; 7 nucleotides agree with TRBD1. The ends lost 0 bases at V and 0 bases at J; junction bases unmatched: 5. Germline V CDR1 and CDR2: SGHAT, FQNNGV. This CDR3 has 16 residues. The CDR3 region has the DNA TGTGCCAGCAGCTTAGATCTCGGACAGGACTCCTACGAGCAGTACTTC. It translates to CASSLDLGQDSYEQYF.

The chain is built from TRBV6-2 or TRBV6-3 and TRBJ1-5; 9 nucleotides align to TRBD1. The CDR3 has 17 amino acids. From germline, CDR1 is MNHEY and CDR2 SVGEGT. Trimming at V came to 2 bases and at J to 1 base, leaving 6 bases not matched to a gene. The CDR3 region has the DNA TGTGCCAGCAGTTACGCCCGGGGACAGGGAAGCAATCAGCCCCAGCATTTT. As protein: CASSYARGQGSNQPQHF.

The chain uses TRBV28 and TRBJ2-7; 9 bases match TRBD1. In germline, CDR1 is MDHEN, CDR2 SYDVKM. V shed 8 bases, J shed 5 bases, and the junction held 13 bases outside the gene matches. The length of the CDR3 is 15 residues. The CDR3 bases are TGTGCCAGCTTAAGTAACACAGGGGGCCTCGACGAGCAGTACTTC. Translated: CASLSNTGGLDEQYF.

This chain uses TRBV4-1 with TRBJ1-1; no firm D call. V was shortened by 1 base and J by 3 bases, with 15 bases between the two germline ends. The CDR3 totals 16 residues. Germline V gene sequence: CDR1 MGHRA, CDR2 YSYEKL. CDR3 loop: CASSQGQLGIYTEAFF. In nucleotides, the CDR3 is TGCGCCAGCAGCCAAGGTCAGCTGGGGATTTACACTGAAGCTTTCTTT.

This chain links TRBV5-6 with TRBJ1-2; 10 bases are shared with TRBD1. CDR3 size: 16 residues. Trimming removed 5 bases from V and 4 bases from J; junction bases left unmatched: 11. Germline-derived CDR1 and CDR2 are SGHDT and YYEEEE. The CDR3 loop reads CASRTGGASSRYGYTF. Here the CDR3 DNA reads TGTGCCAGCAGGACAGGGGGCGCCTCGTCGCGCTATGGCTACACCTTC.

This sequence joins TRBV9 and TRBJ2-1, with no clear D. Germline lookup yields CDR1 SGDLS and CDR2 YYNGEE. V shed 0 bases and J shed 8 bases, with 9 bases lying between them. CDR3 length equals 13 residues. CDR3 protein: CASSVVNGYEQFF. In nucleotides, the CDR3 is TGTGCCAGCAGCGTAGTAAATGGGTATGAGCAGTTCTTC.

J is TRBJ2-7 and V is TRBV27; D is ambiguous. Germline CDR1 MNHEY, CDR2 SMNVEV (reference sequence). Trimming pared 8 bases from V and 3 bases from J, leaving 2 bases between. The CDR3 has 9 residues. CDR3 bases: TGTGCCAGCGGCTACGAGCAGTACTTC. Its protein is CASGYEQYF.

CDR3: CASSIIRGHNEQFF. The CDR3 nucleotides are TGTGCCAGTAGTATCATCAGGGGCCACAATGAGCAGTTCTTC. The rearrangement uses TRBV19 and TRBJ2-1; D might be TRBD1 (6 bases). The germline gives CDR1 LNHDA, CDR2 SQIVND (reference sequence). V lost 3 bases and J 5 bases, leaving 11 bases between the germline ends. This CDR3 comprises 14 residues.

This clone has just one count. The V and J genes are TRBV12-3 or TRBV12-4 and TRBJ2-7; maybe TRBD1 (5 bases). V was clipped by 6 bases and J by 6 bases, with 12 bases between them. This CDR3 has 12 residues. The CDR3 spells CASSYRGSEQYF. CDR3 nucleotide sequence: TGTGCCAGCAGCTATAGGGGCTCCGAGCAGTACTTC.

The gene calls are TRBV19 and TRBJ1-5, with TRBD1 matching over 10 bases. Germline lookup yields CDR1 LNHDA and CDR2 SQIVND (reference sequence). This CDR3 is built from 19 residues. J was trimmed by 2 bases and V by 2 bases; bases with no gene match: 12. The CDR3 spells CASSITMPSTGGRNQPQHF. CDR3 coding DNA: TGTGCCAGTAGTATAACTATGCCTTCGACAGGGGGCCGCAATCAGCCCCAGCATTTT.

The rearrangement uses TRBV11-2 and TRBJ1-3; no reliable D call. Germline values: CDR1 SGHAT, CDR2 FQNNGV. The V gene lost 4 bases and the J gene lost 0 bases, with 7 bases spanning the gap. This CDR3 is 14 amino acids long. For the CDR3, the DNA is TGTGCCAGCAGCTGGAAGGGCTCTGGAAACACCATATATTTT. Translation gives CASSWKGSGNTIYF.

The genes are TRBV18 and TRBJ2-3; TRBD1 is a possible D gene (5 bases). Looked up from germline, CDR1 is KGHSH and CDR2 is LQKENI. The germline V and J ends were trimmed by 2 bases and 6 bases, with 9 bases remaining between them. This CDR3 spans 13 amino acids. The CDR3 loop reads CASSPETDDTQYF. DNA for the CDR3: TGTGCCAGCTCACCAGAGACAGACGATACGCAGTATTTT.

The chain employs TRBV19 and TRBJ2-1; 8 bases are shared with TRBD1. The CDR3 is made up of 13 amino acids. The J segment lost 9 bases and the V segment lost 5 bases, leaving 6 bases of the junction unmatched. Germline V gene sequence: CDR1 LNHDA, CDR2 SQIVND (reference sequence). CDR3 sequence: CASSPDRAREQFF. The CDR3 DNA sequence: TGTGCCAGTAGTCCGGACAGGGCCCGTGAGCAGTTCTTC.

This sequence joins TRBV9 and TRBJ2-1; D could derive from TRBD1 or TRBD2 (6 bases each). Germline V gives CDR1 SGDLS, CDR2 YYNGEE. Trimming left V 2 bases short and J 3 bases short, with 15 bases between. This CDR3 spans 16 amino acids. The CDR3 sequence: CASSVGGGQSYNEQFF. CDR3 coding DNA: TGTGCCAGCAGCGTTGGAGGGGGGCAGAGCTACAATGAGCAGTTCTTC. Supplemented by reference TRBV9 and TRBJ2-1, the full variable domain reads DSGVTQTPKHLITATGQRVTLRCSPRSGDLSVYWYQQSLDQGLQFLIQYYNGEERAKGNILERFSAQQFPDLHSELNLSSLELGDSALYFCASSVGGGQSYNEQFFGPGTRLTVL.

V usage is TRBV6-2 or TRBV6-3 and J usage is TRBJ2-3; 8 positions agree with TRBD1. Trimming removed 2 bases from V and 5 bases from J; junction bases left unmatched: 12. This CDR3 spans 17 amino acids. Germline V CDR1 and CDR2: MNHEY, SVGEGT. The CDR3 loop reads CASSYKIGQGALDTQYF. The DNA of the CDR3 is TGTGCCAGCAGTTACAAAATCGGGCAGGGGGCGTTAGATACGCAGTATTTT.